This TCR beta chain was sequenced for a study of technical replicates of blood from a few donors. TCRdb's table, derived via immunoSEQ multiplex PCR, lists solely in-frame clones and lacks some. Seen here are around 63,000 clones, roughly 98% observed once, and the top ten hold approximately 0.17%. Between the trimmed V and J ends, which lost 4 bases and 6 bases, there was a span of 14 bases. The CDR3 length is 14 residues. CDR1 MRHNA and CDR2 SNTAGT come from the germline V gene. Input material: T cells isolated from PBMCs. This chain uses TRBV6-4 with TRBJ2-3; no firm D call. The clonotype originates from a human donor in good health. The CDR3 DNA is TGTGCCAGCAGTGCGACTCCGGGTCCGGATACGCAGTATTTT. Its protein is CASSATPGPDTQYF.